This TCR beta chain was recovered during a study of tumor-infiltrating lymphocytes in primary liver carcinoma. The wider study: There were roughly 3.5 to 7.5 million productive TCRbeta reads per sample, a yield similar across tissue types. Whole-study findings and limits: Among top clones, only about 7.5-24% appeared in all five tumor regions.

Worth noting for this clonotype: Its antigen remains unknown. Just one base apart from a much larger clone, this may be a read error.

There are 12 residues in the CDR3. V was shortened by 2 bases and J by 9 bases, with 11 bases between the two germline ends. The V gene's germline CDR1 is ENHRY and CDR2 SYGVKD. Unsorted bulk tissue, roughly 19-33 mg of it, served as the source for co-extraction of RNA and DNA. The patients lived with chronic HBV infection and had not yet received any treatment. All tumor specimens exceeded 80% viable tumor cells. Researchers generated TCR beta cDNA from around 510 ng of total RNA, relying on a constant-region primer. Slightly modified ARM-PCR served as the procedure for the TCR beta libraries. These libraries came from three rounds of nested multiplex PCR. With TRBV1-TRBV30 forward primers and a C-beta reverse primer, the first two PCR rounds were run for approximately 9 cycles each. TCRdb recomputed calls from the multiplex PCR reads with MiXCR, one row per CDR3 protein. The sample includes about 99,000 distinct CDR3 sequences, roughly 69% of them seen just once.

The material sequenced was liver tumor tissue from sampling region 5. Subset specified: tumor region T5, tumor centre. The receptor's source is a woman aged 60-75 years with primary liver carcinoma and hepatitis B virus infection. This chain uses TRBV10-3 with TRBJ2-7, with D unclear. The CDR3 nucleotides read TGTGCCATCAGTGAGGGAAAGAACGCGCAGTACTTC. Translating it yields CAISEGKNAQYF.